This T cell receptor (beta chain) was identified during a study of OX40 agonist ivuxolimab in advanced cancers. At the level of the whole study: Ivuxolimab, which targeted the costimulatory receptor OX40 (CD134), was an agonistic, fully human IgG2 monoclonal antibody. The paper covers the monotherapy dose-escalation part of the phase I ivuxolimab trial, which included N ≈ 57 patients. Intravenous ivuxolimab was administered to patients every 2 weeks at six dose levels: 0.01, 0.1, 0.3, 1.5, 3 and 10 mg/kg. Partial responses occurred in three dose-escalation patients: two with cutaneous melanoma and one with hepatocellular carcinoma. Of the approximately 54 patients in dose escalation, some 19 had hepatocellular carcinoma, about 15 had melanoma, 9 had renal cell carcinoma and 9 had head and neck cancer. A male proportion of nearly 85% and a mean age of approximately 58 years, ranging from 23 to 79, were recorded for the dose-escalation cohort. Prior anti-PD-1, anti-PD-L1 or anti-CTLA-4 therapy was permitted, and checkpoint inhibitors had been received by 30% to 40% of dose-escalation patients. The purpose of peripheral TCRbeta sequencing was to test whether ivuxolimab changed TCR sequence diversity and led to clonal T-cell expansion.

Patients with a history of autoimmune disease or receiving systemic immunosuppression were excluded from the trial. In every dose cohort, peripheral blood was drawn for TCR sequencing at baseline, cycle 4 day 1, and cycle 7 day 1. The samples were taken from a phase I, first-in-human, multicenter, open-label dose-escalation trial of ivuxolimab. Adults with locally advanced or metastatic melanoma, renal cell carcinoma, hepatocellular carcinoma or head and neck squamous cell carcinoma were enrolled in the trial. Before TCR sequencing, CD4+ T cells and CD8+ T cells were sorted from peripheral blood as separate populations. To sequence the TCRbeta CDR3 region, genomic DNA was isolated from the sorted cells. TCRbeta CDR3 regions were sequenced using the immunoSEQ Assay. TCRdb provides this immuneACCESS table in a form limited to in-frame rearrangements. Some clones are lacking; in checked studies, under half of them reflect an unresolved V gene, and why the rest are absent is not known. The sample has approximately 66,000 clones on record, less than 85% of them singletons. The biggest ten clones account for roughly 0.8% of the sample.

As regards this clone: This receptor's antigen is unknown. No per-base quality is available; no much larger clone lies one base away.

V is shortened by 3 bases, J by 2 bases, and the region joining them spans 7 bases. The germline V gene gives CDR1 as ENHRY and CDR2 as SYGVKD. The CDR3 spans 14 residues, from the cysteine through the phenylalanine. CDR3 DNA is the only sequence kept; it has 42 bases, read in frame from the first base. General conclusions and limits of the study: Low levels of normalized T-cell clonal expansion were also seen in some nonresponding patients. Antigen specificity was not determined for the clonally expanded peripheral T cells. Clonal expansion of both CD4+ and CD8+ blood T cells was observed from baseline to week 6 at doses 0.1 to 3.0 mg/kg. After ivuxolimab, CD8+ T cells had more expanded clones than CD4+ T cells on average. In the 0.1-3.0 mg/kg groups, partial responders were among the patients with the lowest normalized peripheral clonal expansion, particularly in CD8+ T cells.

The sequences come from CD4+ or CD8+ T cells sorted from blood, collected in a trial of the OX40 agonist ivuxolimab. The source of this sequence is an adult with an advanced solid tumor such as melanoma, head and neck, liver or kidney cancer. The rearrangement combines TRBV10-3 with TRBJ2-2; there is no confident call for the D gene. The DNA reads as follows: TGTGCCATCAGTGATCCTCCAAACACCGGGGAGCTGTTTTTT. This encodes CAISDPPNTGELFF.